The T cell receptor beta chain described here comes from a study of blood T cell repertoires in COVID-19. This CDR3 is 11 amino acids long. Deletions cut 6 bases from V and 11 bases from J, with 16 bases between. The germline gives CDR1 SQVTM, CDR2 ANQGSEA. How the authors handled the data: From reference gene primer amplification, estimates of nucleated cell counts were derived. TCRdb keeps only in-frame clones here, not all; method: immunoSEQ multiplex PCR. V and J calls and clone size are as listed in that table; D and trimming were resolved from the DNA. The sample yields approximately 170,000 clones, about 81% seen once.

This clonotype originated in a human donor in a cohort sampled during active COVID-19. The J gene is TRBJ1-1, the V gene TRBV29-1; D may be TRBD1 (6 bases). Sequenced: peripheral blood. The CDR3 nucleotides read TGCAGCGTGTCAGCAGGGGCATCTGCTTTCTTT. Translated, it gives CSVSAGASAFF. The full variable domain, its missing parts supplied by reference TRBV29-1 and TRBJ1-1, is SAVISQKPSRDICQRGTSLTIQCQVDSQVTMMFWYRQQPGQSLTLIATANQGSEATYESGFVIDKFPISRPNLTFSTLTVSNMSPEDSSIYLCSVSAGASAFFGQGTRLTVV.